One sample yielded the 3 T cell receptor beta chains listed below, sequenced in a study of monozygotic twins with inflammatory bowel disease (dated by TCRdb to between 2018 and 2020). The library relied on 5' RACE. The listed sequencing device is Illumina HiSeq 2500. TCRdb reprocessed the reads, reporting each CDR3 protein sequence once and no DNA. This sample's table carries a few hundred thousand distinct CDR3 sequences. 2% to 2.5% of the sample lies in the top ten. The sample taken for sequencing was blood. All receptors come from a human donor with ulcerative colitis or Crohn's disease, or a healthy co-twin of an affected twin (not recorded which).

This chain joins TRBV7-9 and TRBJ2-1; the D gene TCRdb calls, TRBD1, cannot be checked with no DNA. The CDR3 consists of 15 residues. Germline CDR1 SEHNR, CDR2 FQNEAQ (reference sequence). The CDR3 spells CASSLRQGAGNEQFF.

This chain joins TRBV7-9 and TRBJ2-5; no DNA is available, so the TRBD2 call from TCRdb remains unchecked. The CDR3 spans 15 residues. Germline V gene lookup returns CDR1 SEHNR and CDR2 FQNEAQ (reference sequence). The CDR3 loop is CASSSIGGIGVAQYF.

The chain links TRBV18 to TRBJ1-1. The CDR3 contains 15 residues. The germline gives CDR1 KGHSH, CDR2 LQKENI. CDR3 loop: CASSPSAAMNTEAFF.